These 20 T cell receptor beta chains share one sample of origin, sequenced in a study of shared clonotypes between healthy human individuals. Repertoires were generated with immunoSEQ multiplex PCR, while TCRdb's copy carries only in-frame clones and drops some. The sample contains about 330,000 clones, around nine tenths of which appear only once. Source material: memory CD8+ T cells sorted from blood. As for subset: CD45RO+ cells pooled with CCR7-negative TemRA cells. Receptor source: a man aged 18-30 years in good health.

This clone has just one count. The DNA for the CDR3 is TGTGCCAGCAGTCTCCTTAGGGGGGCGGGCTCCTACAATGAGCAGTTCTTC. Protein sequence: CASSLLRGAGSYNEQFF. The rearrangement links TRBV28 to TRBJ2-1, with D possibly being TRBD1 or TRBD2 (6 bases each). The V end lost 5 bases, the J end lost 0 bases, and 17 bases lay between the germline ends. The CDR3 sequence is 17 residues long. CDR1 and CDR2 (germline): MDHEN, SYDVKM.

The CDR3 sequence is CASSDGVLAAIQETQYF. The CDR3 nucleotides are TGTGCCAGCAGTGACGGGGTACTAGCGGCAATACAAGAGACCCAGTACTTC. The rearrangement uses TRBV2 and TRBJ2-5; 8 positions agree with TRBD2. Trimming removed 3 bases from V and 2 bases from J; junction bases left unmatched: 11. There are 17 residues in the CDR3. Germline lookup yields CDR1 SNHLY and CDR2 FYNNEI. Complete variable domain (other parts from reference TRBV2 and TRBJ2-5): EPEVTQTPSHQVTQMGQEVILRCVPISNHLYFYWYRQILGQKVEFLVSFYNNEISEKSEIFDDQFSVERPDGSNFTLKIRSTKLEDSAMYFCASSDGVLAAIQETQYFGPGTRLLVL.

This chain joins TRBV6-5 and TRBJ1-1; 7 bases are a match to TRBD1. Trimming removed 6 bases from V and 5 bases from J; junction bases left unmatched: 9. CDR1 is MNHEY, CDR2 SVGAGI, per germline. The CDR3 covers 14 residues. The CDR3 DNA is TGTGCCAGCAGGCACAATCAGGGGGAAACTGAAGCTTTCTTT. This codes for CASRHNQGETEAFF.

This chain connects TRBV27 to TRBJ2-7, with D unclear. V was cut by 5 bases and J by 0 bases, with 11 bases left in between. The CDR3 has 14 residues. Germline CDR1 and CDR2: MNHEY and SMNVEV (reference sequence). CDR3 nucleotides: TGTGCCAGCAGTCCTGCCGGGCCCTCCTACGAGCAGTACTTC. Translated: CASSPAGPSYEQYF.

The chain recombines TRBV7-9 with TRBJ1-4; D gene unclear. Trimming took off 6 bases at V and 0 bases at J, with 17 bases between the two ends. In germline, CDR1 is SEHNR, CDR2 FQNEAQ (reference sequence). This CDR3 spans 17 amino acids. CDR3 coding DNA: TGTGCCAGCAGTCCCGCTAATCGGGCCTCAACTAATGAAAAACTGTTTTTT. Its protein is CASSPANRASTNEKLFF.

This clone was observed a handful of times. The chain combines TRBV7-2 with TRBJ1-2; 9 bases match TRBD1. The CDR3 has 17 amino acids. Unmatched junction bases numbered 13, after V lost 1 base and J lost 7 bases. CDR1 SGHTA and CDR2 FQGNSA come from the germline V gene. As DNA, the CDR3 is TGTGCCAGCAGCTTAGGAGCGGGACAGGGTCGGTTTCCTGGCTACACCTTC. Amino acids: CASSLGAGQGRFPGYTF.

In this sample, this clone turned up once. The chain combines TRBV9 with TRBJ2-3, with D possibly called TRBD1 or TRBD2 (5 bases each). Germline V gene data show CDR1 as SGDLS and CDR2 as YYNGEE. This CDR3 has 15 amino acids. Trimming shortened V by 4 bases and J by 2 bases, and 14 bases separated the two germline ends. The CDR3 bases are TGTGCCAGCAGCTTCCGGGACCTTGACACAGATACGCAGTATTTT. It specifies CASSFRDLDTDTQYF.

The chain has TRBV30 and TRBJ2-7, with 7 bases aligning to TRBD1. V dropped 6 bases and J dropped 2; count of bases not matched to a gene: 4. The CDR3 has 12 amino acids. Per germline, CDR1 GTSNPN and CDR2 SVGIG (reference sequence). The CDR3 spells CACRDSTYEQYF. Written as DNA, the CDR3 is TGTGCCTGCAGGGACAGTACCTACGAGCAGTACTTC.

This chain links TRBV5-8 with TRBJ2-1, with TRBD1 matching over 9 bases. V shed 4 bases and J 4 bases; nucleotides not matched to a gene: 6. The germline V gene encodes CDR1 SGHTS and CDR2 YDEGEE. The length of the CDR3 is 15 residues. The CDR3 loop reads CASSILGQGYNEQFF. Here the CDR3 DNA reads TGTGCCAGCAGCATTCTGGGACAGGGATACAATGAGCAGTTCTTC.

This clone was picked up one time. V usage is TRBV5-8 and J usage is TRBJ1-4; 7 positions match TRBD1. Trimming cost V 4 bases and J 5 bases; bases outside gene matches: 11. The germline V gene encodes CDR1 SGHTS and CDR2 YDEGEE. This CDR3 comprises 16 residues. CDR3: CASSPGTVALNEKLFF. CDR3 in DNA: TGTGCCAGCAGCCCCGGGACAGTTGCCCTGAATGAAAAACTGTTTTTT.

The J gene is TRBJ2-1, the V gene TRBV11-2, with no clear D. The germline gives CDR1 SGHAT, CDR2 FQNNGV. Trimming removed 6 bases at V and 3 bases at J, with 15 bases between. This CDR3 is built from 15 residues. The CDR3 loop reads CASSYQVALYNEQFF. CDR3 sequence (DNA): TGTGCCAGCAGTTATCAGGTGGCCCTCTACAATGAGCAGTTCTTC.

This clone is a singleton in its sample. A read error is possible here, since a much larger clone lies one base away. The rearrangement uses TRBV7-2 and TRBJ1-1; D may be TRBD1 (5 bases). V gave up 5 bases and J gave up 1 base, with 8 bases separating them. Germline CDR1 SGHTA, CDR2 FQGNSA. This CDR3 region has 13 residues. The CDR3, as DNA: TGTGCCAGCAGCCTTACAGGGAACACTGAAGCTTTCTTT. Its protein product is CASSLTGNTEAFF. The complete variable domain, with remaining parts taken from reference TRBV7-2 and TRBJ1-1, reads GAGVSQSPSNKVTEKGKDVELRCDPISGHTALYWYRQSLGQGLEFLIYFQGNSAPDKSGLPSDRFSAERTGGSVSTLTIQRTQQEDSAVYLCASSLTGNTEAFFGQGTRLTVV.

J is TRBJ2-2 and V is TRBV11-1, with D possibly being TRBD1 (5 bases). V dropped 1 base and J dropped 1 base, with 7 bases sitting between them. This CDR3 is 15 amino acids long. Germline-derived CDR1 and CDR2 are SGHAT and FQDESV (reference sequence). Here the CDR3 reads CASSLVTGNTGELFF. DNA for the CDR3: TGTGCCAGCAGCTTAGTAACAGGGAACACCGGGGAGCTGTTTTTT.

The gene calls are TRBV9 and TRBJ2-7, with 7 bases that match TRBD2. The CDR3 is made up of 14 amino acids. CDR1 and CDR2 from the germline V gene are SGDLS and YYNGEE. With V trimmed by 2 bases and J by 2 bases, 4 bases remained unmatched. CDR3 coding DNA: TGTGCCAGCAGCGTGGGAGGGGAGCCCTACGAGCAGTACTTC. Translation gives CASSVGGEPYEQYF.

V gene TRBV28 combines with J gene TRBJ1-3, with D possibly TRBD1 on 5 matching bases. V was clipped by 4 bases and J by 0 bases, with 16 bases between them. Germline V lookup: CDR1 MDHEN, CDR2 SYDVKM. The CDR3 is 17 residues long. CDR3 DNA: TGTGCCAGCAGTTCACTACTGGGGCATTCCTCTGGAAACACCATATATTTT. Translated: CASSSLLGHSSGNTIYF.

The chain employs TRBV7-3 and TRBJ2-3; 9 bases match TRBD2. The CDR3 length is 14 residues. Germline V gene data show CDR1 as SGHTA and CDR2 as FQGTGA. The ends lost 5 bases at V and 4 bases at J; junction bases unmatched: 4. CDR3 protein: CASSISGGADTQYF. For the CDR3, the DNA is TGTGCCAGCAGCATTAGCGGGGGAGCAGATACGCAGTATTTT. Full variable domain (rest looked up from reference TRBV7-3 and TRBJ2-3): GAGVSQTPSNKVTEKGKYVELRCDPISGHTALYWYRQSLGQGPEFLIYFQGTGAADDSGLPNDRFFAVRPEGSVSTLKIQRTERGDSAVYLCASSISGGADTQYFGPGTRLTVL.

The chain combines TRBV28 with TRBJ1-5; the match to TRBD1 covers 9 bases. The length of the CDR3 is 17 residues. Germline V gene data show CDR1 as MDHEN and CDR2 as SYDVKM. The V gene end was trimmed by 2 bases and the J gene end by 6 bases; junction bases not matched to a gene: 11. The CDR3 protein is CASSLISGQGIAQPQHF. In nucleotides, the CDR3 is TGTGCCAGCAGTTTAATATCGGGACAGGGTATCGCTCAGCCCCAGCATTTT.

The chain links TRBV5-5 to TRBJ1-1; the D is unclear. Trimming cost V 3 bases and J 1 base, with 7 bases left between them. The CDR3 loop spans 13 amino acids. Germline-derived CDR1 and CDR2 are SGHKS and YYEKEE (reference sequence). The CDR3 nucleotides are TGTGCCAGCAGCTCGTGGGGGAACACTGAAGCTTTCTTT. It specifies CASSSWGNTEAFF.

This chain uses TRBV4-1 with TRBJ2-3; 11 bases are a match to TRBD2. J was trimmed by 5 bases and V by 0 bases; bases with no gene match: 10. Germline CDR1 reads MGHRA; CDR2 reads YSYEKL. The CDR3 has 18 amino acids. The DNA for the CDR3 is TGCGCCAGCAGCCAAGAGCGCCTACTAGCGGGAGTTGAAGATACGCAGTATTTT. Protein: CASSQERLLAGVEDTQYF.

The chain joins TRBV5-4 to TRBJ2-1; 9 bases line up with TRBD2. This CDR3 contains 16 residues. Germline V gives CDR1 SGHNT, CDR2 YYREEE (reference sequence). Trimming took 0 bases from V and 5 from J; bases not matched to a gene: 6. CDR3 bases: TGTGCCAGCAGCTTGGGGGGCGGGAGGGCCCACAATGAGCAGTTCTTC. Its protein is CASSLGGGRAHNEQFF.